This T cell receptor (beta chain) was sequenced in a study of T cells in Graves' hyperthyroidism and ophthalmopathy. Study-wide results and limits: The model identified upcoming ophthalmopathy a median approximately six months ahead of onset. Among clonotypes expanded in thyroid above 0.001, most were also found in blood.

Amplification of TCR beta CDR3 regions was performed using RNA transcripts as template. The TCR CDR3 was amplified in a first-round RT-PCR using the HTBI primer set. TCRdb reprocessed the multiplex PCR reads with MiXCR, giving one entry per CDR3 protein. Counted here are 300,000 to 450,000 distinct CDR3 sequences, roughly 25% occurring once; the ten biggest clones make up roughly 70%. Turning to this clonotype: What it binds is not known.

Disease duration under 2 months; hyperthyroidism patients were aged 18 to 65. Extraction of PBMCs used roughly 10 ml of fresh peripheral blood. Sequencing input: blood. The receptor's source is a man aged 50-60 years with Graves' hyperthyroidism.

In nucleotides, the CDR3 is TGTGCCAGCAGTTACCTTTCCGGCAATGAGCAGTTCTTC. This codes for CASSYLSGNEQFF. This chain links TRBV6-2 or TRBV6-3 with TRBJ2-1; no clear D gene. Germline V gene lookup returns CDR1 MNHEY and CDR2 SVGEGT. The CDR3 has 13 amino acids. V was clipped by 2 bases and J by 6 bases, with 8 bases between them.